The 23 T cell receptor beta chains reported below all come from one sample, sequenced in a study of identifying expanded T cells in peripheral blood. Clones were read by immunoSEQ multiplex PCR, and TCRdb kept only the in-frame ones, dropping some. The sample records some 70,000 clones, 75% to 90% being singletons. The specimen sequenced was blood. The receptors stem from a person aged 18 to 75 in good health.

This sequence joins TRBV4-1 and TRBJ2-5; TRBD2 is a possible D gene (6 bases). Trimming removed 5 bases from V and 0 bases from J, with 10 bases in between. There are 14 residues in the CDR3. The germline V gene has CDR1 MGHRA and CDR2 YSYEKL. The CDR3 loop reads CASSYRDYQETQYF. The CDR3 DNA sequence: TGCGCCAGCAGCTACCGGGACTACCAAGAGACCCAGTACTTC.

The chain carries TRBV19 and TRBJ1-2; D remains ambiguous. The CDR3 runs 13 residues. V was clipped by 5 bases and J by 7 bases, with 14 bases between them. From germline, CDR1 is LNHDA and CDR2 SQIVND (reference sequence). CDR3 loop: CASSPRALGGYTF. The CDR3 coding sequence is TGTGCCAGTAGTCCCCGAGCTTTGGGTGGCTACACCTTC. The entire variable domain, with the rest obtained from reference TRBV19 and TRBJ1-2, is as follows: DGGITQSPKYLFRKEGQNVTLSCEQNLNHDAMYWYRQDPGQGLRLIYYSQIVNDFQKGDIAEGYSVSREKKESFPLTVTSAQKNPTAFYLCASSPRALGGYTFGSGTRLTVV.

The V and J genes are TRBV30 and TRBJ2-3, with a weak D call TRBD2 (6 bases). The CDR3 has 14 amino acids. Trimming shortened V by 5 bases and J by 0 bases, and 12 bases separated the two germline ends. The V gene's germline CDR1 is GTSNPN and CDR2 SVGIG (reference sequence). CDR3 loop: CAWGRGASTDTQYF. For the CDR3, the DNA is TGTGCCTGGGGGCGCGGGGCTAGCACAGATACGCAGTATTTT.

The chain recombines TRBV7-2 with TRBJ1-3, with D unresolved. Germline CDR1 and CDR2: SGHTA and FQGNSA. The CDR3 loop spans 16 amino acids. Trimming removed 0 bases at V and 4 bases at J, with 13 bases between. DNA for the CDR3: TGTGCCAGCAGCTTAGCGAAAGGGTATGGCGGAAACACCATATATTTT. Translation: CASSLAKGYGGNTIYF.

This clone was detected once. CDR3: CASTGSGRTDTQYF. The CDR3 bases are TGTGCCAGCACCGGTAGCGGGAGAACAGATACGCAGTATTTT. The chain couples TRBV7-2 to TRBJ2-3; 9 bases are a match to TRBD2. Germline assignment: CDR1 SGHTA and CDR2 FQGNSA. The CDR3 length is 14 residues. Trimming removed 7 bases from V and 3 bases from J; junction bases left unmatched: 5.

The chain combines TRBV29-1 with TRBJ1-3; unclear D gene. V lost 6 bases to trimming and J lost 1 base, with 7 bases between them. CDR3 length: 12 amino acids. Germline V gene lookup returns CDR1 SQVTM and CDR2 ANQGSEA. CDR3 in DNA: TGCAGCGTCGAGGTATCTGGAAACACCATATATTTT. Amino acid sequence: CSVEVSGNTIYF.

This clone was seen more than once but under ten times. This chain connects TRBV19 to TRBJ1-6; D unresolved. The CDR3 sequence is 13 residues long. Germline assignment: CDR1 LNHDA and CDR2 SQIVND (reference sequence). Trimming stripped 5 bases from V and 13 bases from J, with 15 bases between. This CDR3 is CASSPEILSPLHF. The CDR3 DNA reads TGTGCCAGTAGTCCAGAGATCCTGTCTCCCCTCCACTTT.

The V gene is TRBV6-6, the J gene TRBJ2-7; TRBD2 matches at 9 bases. The CDR3 length is 14 residues. Germline CDR1 reads MNHNY; CDR2 reads SVGAGI (reference sequence). Unmatched junction bases numbered 5, after V lost 6 bases and J lost 2 bases. CDR3 protein: CASSPLAGAYEQYF. CDR3 bases: TGTGCCAGCAGCCCGTTAGCGGGAGCCTACGAGCAGTACTTC.

V and J are TRBV4-3 and TRBJ2-5; no firm D call. This CDR3 is built from 13 residues. CDR1 is LGHNA and CDR2 is YSLEER in the germline V gene. Trimming pared 1 base from V and 3 bases from J, leaving 6 bases between. The CDR3 spells CASSQAGEETQYF. DNA for the CDR3: TGCGCCAGCAGCCAAGCTGGGGAAGAGACCCAGTACTTC.

The chain uses TRBV5-1 and TRBJ1-1, with 11 bases lining up with TRBD1. The CDR3 consists of 15 residues. The germline CDR1 and CDR2 sequences are SGHRS and YFSETQ. V was clipped by 4 bases and J by 5 bases; unmatched bases: 7. The CDR3 here is CASSPGQGGRTEAFF. In DNA, the CDR3 is TGCGCCAGCAGCCCGGGACAGGGGGGTCGGACTGAAGCTTTCTTT.

This rearrangement joins TRBV19 to TRBJ2-2, with D unresolved. V lost 3 bases and J lost 1, with 9 bases in between. The CDR3 covers 15 residues. The germline CDR1 and CDR2 sequences are LNHDA and SQIVND (reference sequence). The CDR3 reads CASSIPGVNTGELFF. As DNA, the CDR3 is TGTGCCAGTAGTATCCCAGGAGTGAACACCGGGGAGCTGTTTTTT. The full variable domain, its missing parts supplied by reference TRBV19 and TRBJ2-2, is DGGITQSPKYLFRKEGQNVTLSCEQNLNHDAMYWYRQDPGQGLRLIYYSQIVNDFQKGDIAEGYSVSREKKESFPLTVTSAQKNPTAFYLCASSIPGVNTGELFFGEGSRLTVL.

The chain has TRBV7-2 and TRBJ1-2, with 7 bases identical to TRBD1. Trimming at V came to 5 bases and at J to 9 bases, leaving 12 bases not matched to a gene. Germline V gene sequence: CDR1 SGHTA, CDR2 FQGNSA. This CDR3 comprises 14 residues. CDR3 region: CASSPGDSRRSYTF. The CDR3 DNA follows: TGTGCCAGCAGCCCCGGGGACAGCCGTCGAAGCTACACCTTC.

The chain employs TRBV27 and TRBJ1-4; 7 bases map to TRBD1. Germline loops: CDR1 MNHEY, CDR2 SMNVEV (reference sequence). CDR3 length: 16 amino acids. Unmatched junction bases numbered 10, after V lost 6 bases and J lost 3 bases. The CDR3 DNA follows: TGTGCCAGCAGACCTCTAAGGGGGCAGGCTAATGAAAAACTGTTTTTT. Protein product: CASRPLRGQANEKLFF.

V is TRBV6-5 and J is TRBJ1-4; TRBD1 matches at 9 bases. CDR3 length: 16 residues. Trimming at V came to 0 bases and at J to 7 bases, leaving 6 bases not matched to a gene. CDR1 and CDR2 (germline): MNHEY, SVGAGI. CDR3 amino acids: CASSYSRQGVREKLFF. As DNA, the CDR3 is TGTGCCAGCAGTTACTCTCGACAGGGGGTGCGTGAAAAACTGTTTTTT.

J is TRBJ1-2 and V is TRBV20-1; no firm D call. From germline, CDR1 is DFQATT and CDR2 SNEGSKA (reference sequence). V was trimmed by 6 bases and J by 12 bases, leaving 17 bases between them. The CDR3 covers 11 residues. In DNA form, the CDR3 reads TGCAGTGCGGCTGCCCCTATGCGGGACACCTTC. It codes for CSAAAPMRDTF.

The rearrangement uses TRBV11-1 and TRBJ2-5; TRBD2 matches 13 bases. The CDR3 extends over 18 amino acids. Germline trimming cut 2 bases from V and 4 bases from J; bases unmatched to any gene: 10. The V gene's germline CDR1 is SGHAT and CDR2 FQDESV (reference sequence). The CDR3 loop reads CASSLPGWTSGSGETQYF. Here the CDR3 DNA reads TGTGCCAGCAGCTTACCAGGTTGGACTAGCGGGAGTGGAGAGACCCAGTACTTC.

This chain links TRBV19 with TRBJ2-7; D remains unclear. The CDR3 has 15 amino acids. Looked up from germline, CDR1 is LNHDA and CDR2 is SQIVND (reference sequence). The V end lost 1 base, the J end lost 1 base, and 11 bases lay between the germline ends. The CDR3 coding sequence is TGTGCCAGTAGTATAGGACCGGACGGGTCCTACGAGCAGTACTTC. This codes for CASSIGPDGSYEQYF.

This chain joins TRBV4-3 and TRBJ2-7; no reliable D call. The CDR3 totals 13 residues. The V end lost 0 bases, the J end lost 6 bases, and 9 bases lay between the germline ends. Germline CDR1 and CDR2: LGHNA and YSLEER. The CDR3 nucleotides read TGCGCCAGCAGCCAAGATATAGGGTTCGAGCAGTACTTC. Residues: CASSQDIGFEQYF.

This chain uses TRBV11-2 with TRBJ2-3; 8 nucleotides line up with TRBD2. The J segment lost 0 bases and the V segment lost 5 bases, leaving 4 bases of the junction unmatched. This CDR3 region has 15 residues. Germline V gives CDR1 SGHAT, CDR2 FQNNGV. CDR3 protein: CASSPLAGSTDTQYF. Here the CDR3 DNA reads TGTGCCAGCAGCCCCTTAGCGGGGAGCACAGATACGCAGTATTTT.

V usage is TRBV27 and J usage is TRBJ2-2, with D possibly matching TRBD2 (7 bases). There are 17 residues in the CDR3. The germline V gene has CDR1 MNHEY and CDR2 SMNVEV (reference sequence). The V gene lost 7 bases and the J gene lost 5 bases, with 23 bases spanning the gap. The CDR3 bases are TGTGCCAGCACCCAACTCGCTGGGACTACAGGGACCGGGGAGCTGTTTTTT. Protein sequence: CASTQLAGTTGTGELFF.

This rearrangement joins TRBV29-1 to TRBJ1-2; possibly TRBD1 for D (5 bases). The V and J ends lost 6 bases and 6 bases respectively, with 14 bases between them. This CDR3 region has 12 residues. Germline V gives CDR1 SQVTM, CDR2 ANQGSEA. The CDR3 DNA follows: TGCAGCGTCCGACCCGGGGGTGATGGCTACACCTTC. It yields the protein CSVRPGGDGYTF.

The V gene is TRBV25-1, the J gene TRBJ2-5, with D perhaps being TRBD1 or TRBD2 (5 bases each). The CDR3 runs 13 residues. The V and J ends lost 4 bases and 4 bases respectively, with 10 bases between them. CDR1 MGHDK and CDR2 SYGVNS come from the germline V gene. In DNA form, the CDR3 reads TGTGCCAGCAGTGTGGGGGTGGGAGAGACCCAGTACTTC. Residues: CASSVGVGETQYF.

The chain employs TRBV19 and TRBJ2-7, with D tentatively TRBD1 or TRBD2 (6 bases each). The CDR3 runs to 13 residues. Germline CDR1 and CDR2: LNHDA and SQIVND (reference sequence). Trimming took off 3 bases at V and 3 bases at J, with 9 bases between the two ends. The DNA for the CDR3 is TGTGCCAGTAGTATTGGGGGGCTCTACGAGCAGTACTTC. Residues: CASSIGGLYEQYF.